The clone carrying this TCR beta chain showed up many times. Antigen specificity is unknown. Healthy Caucasians were all of the donors. This specimen comes from a study of identical twins. Study-wide results and caveats: The study found excess low generation probability among twin-shared out-of-frame alpha sequences.

Germline loops: CDR1 SGHVS, CDR2 FNYEAQ. The CDR3 length is 13 residues. Between the trimmed V and J ends, which lost 5 bases and 2 bases, there was a span of 8 bases. With template switching, a universal primer site was added, and the cDNA carried unique molecular identifiers. One entry per CDR3 protein, called by TCRdb with MiXCR from the 5' RACE reads. The repertoire holds 200,000 to 300,000 distinct CDR3 sequences, with roughly 7% as singletons. This same sample was also part of a study on yellow fever vaccine responses in identical twins. That study adds: Reports say the vaccine T cell response in twins looked partly convergent and partly personalized.

The source is a young woman in good health. This sequence joins TRBV7-6 and TRBJ2-3; D is uncertain. The specimen was memory (CD45RO+) T cells sorted from blood. CDR3 region: CASSLTDTDTQYF. CDR3 coding DNA: TGTGCCAGCAGCCTCACCGACACAGATACGCAGTATTTT.